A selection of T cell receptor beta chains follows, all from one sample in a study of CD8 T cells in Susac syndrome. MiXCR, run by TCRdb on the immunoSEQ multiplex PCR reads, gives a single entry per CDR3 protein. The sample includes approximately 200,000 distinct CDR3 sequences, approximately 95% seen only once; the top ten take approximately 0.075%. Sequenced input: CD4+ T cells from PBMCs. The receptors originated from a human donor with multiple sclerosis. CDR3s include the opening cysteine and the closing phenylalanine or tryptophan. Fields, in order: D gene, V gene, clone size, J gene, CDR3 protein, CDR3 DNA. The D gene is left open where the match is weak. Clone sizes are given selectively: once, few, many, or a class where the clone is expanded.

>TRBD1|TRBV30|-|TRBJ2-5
CAWGTGAETQYF
TGTGCCTGGGGGACAGGGGCCGAGACCCAGTACTTC
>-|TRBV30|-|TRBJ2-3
CAWSSYTQYF
TGTGCCTGGAGTTCGTATACGCAGTATTTT
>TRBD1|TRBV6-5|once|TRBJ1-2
CASSYARGNGYTF
TGTGCCAGCAGTTACGCCAGGGGGAATGGCTACACCTTC
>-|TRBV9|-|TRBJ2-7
CASSVDPGAYEQYF
TGTGCCAGCAGCGTAGATCCGGGGGCCTACGAGCAGTACTTC
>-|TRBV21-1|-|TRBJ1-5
CASSKAWKGYQPQHF
TGTGCCAGCAGCAAAGCCTGGAAGGGGTATCAGCCCCAGCATTTT
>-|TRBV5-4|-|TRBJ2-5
CASSRETGAETQYF
TGTGCCAGCAGCAGGGAGACAGGAGCAGAGACCCAGTACTTC
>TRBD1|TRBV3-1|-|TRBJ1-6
CASRHGTGNSPLHF
TGTGCCAGCAGACATGGGACAGGGAATTCACCCCTCCACTTT
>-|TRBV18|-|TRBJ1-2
CASSPGEDYGYTF
TGTGCCAGCTCTCCCGGGGAAGACTATGGCTACACCTTC
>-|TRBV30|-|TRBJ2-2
CAWSPDLNTGELFF
TGTGCCTGGAGTCCCGACCTAAACACCGGGGAGCTGTTTTTT
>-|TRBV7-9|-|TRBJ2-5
CASSTVPGVRETQYF
TGTGCCAGCAGCACGGTTCCGGGGGTTCGGGAGACCCAGTACTTC
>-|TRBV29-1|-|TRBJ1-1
CSATTNTEAFF
TGCAGCGCAACCACCAACACTGAAGCTTTCTTT
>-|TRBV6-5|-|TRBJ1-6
CASSLRDGNSPLHF
TGTGCCAGCAGTCTCCGGGACGGAAATTCACCCCTCCACTTT
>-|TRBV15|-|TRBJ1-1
CATSRDRLPNTEAFF
TGTGCCACCAGCAGAGATAGGTTGCCAAACACTGAAGCTTTCTTT
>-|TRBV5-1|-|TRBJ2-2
CASSRTAPQSGGELFF
TGCGCCAGCAGCCGAACGGCACCCCAAAGCGGCGGGGAGCTGTTTTTT
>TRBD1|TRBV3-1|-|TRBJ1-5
CASSQGQGAQPQHF
TGTGCCAGCAGCCAGGGTCAGGGGGCTCAGCCCCAGCATTTT
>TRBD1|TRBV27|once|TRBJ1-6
CASSLLGTVISPLHF
TGTGCCAGCAGTTTATTGGGGACAGTAATTTCACCCCTCCACTTT
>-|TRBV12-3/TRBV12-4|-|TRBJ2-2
CASSLGARTGELFF
TGTGCCAGCAGTTTGGGGGCCCGTACCGGGGAGCTGTTTTTT
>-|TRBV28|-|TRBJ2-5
CASSTSPQETQYF
TGTGCCAGCAGCACGTCGCCGCAAGAGACCCAGTACTTC
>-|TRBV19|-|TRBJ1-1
CASFTGFGTEAFF
TGTGCCAGTTTTACAGGGTTCGGCACTGAAGCTTTCTTT
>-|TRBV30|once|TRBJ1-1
CAWSVGGLYTEAFF
TGTGCCTGGAGTGTGGGGGGCTTGTACACTGAAGCTTTCTTT
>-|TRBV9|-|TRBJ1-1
CASNGQGHTEAFF
TGTGCCAGCAACGGGCAGGGTCACACTGAAGCTTTCTTT
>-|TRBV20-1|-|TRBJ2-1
CSAKAYNEQFF
TGCAGTGCTAAGGCTTACAATGAGCAGTTCTTC
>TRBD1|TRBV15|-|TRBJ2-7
CATSTPGRQGTYEQYF
TGTGCCACCAGCACCCCTGGGAGACAGGGAACCTACGAGCAGTACTTC
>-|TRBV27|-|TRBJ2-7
CASSPAGSSSEQYF
TGTGCCAGCAGTCCGGCAGGGAGCTCCTCCGAGCAGTACTTC
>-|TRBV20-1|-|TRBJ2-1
CSARRVAEQFF
TGCAGTGCTAGAAGGGTGGCTGAGCAGTTCTTC
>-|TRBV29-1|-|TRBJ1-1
CSVRVLSGTEAFF
TGCAGCGTTAGGGTGCTAAGTGGCACTGAAGCTTTCTTT
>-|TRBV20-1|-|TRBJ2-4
CSASKGGDIQYF
TGCAGTGCTAGTAAAGGGGGTGACATTCAGTACTTC
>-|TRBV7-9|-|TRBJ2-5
CASSFRGYQETQYF
TGTGCCAGCAGCTTCCGCGGGTACCAAGAGACCCAGTACTTC
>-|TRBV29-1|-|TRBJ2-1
CSVDRDTRGNEQFF
TGCAGCGTTGACCGGGACACACGAGGGAATGAGCAGTTCTTC
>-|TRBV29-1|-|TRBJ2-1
CSARQGRDNEQFF
TGCAGCGCCCGACAGGGGAGGGACAATGAGCAGTTCTTC
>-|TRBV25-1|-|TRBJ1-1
CASSEFGSGRGAFF
TGTGCCAGCAGTGAATTTGGGTCGGGTAGAGGAGCTTTCTTT
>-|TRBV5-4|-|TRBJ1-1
CASSLGGPMNTEAFF
TGTGCCAGCAGCCTGGGGGGACCGATGAACACTGAAGCTTTCTTT
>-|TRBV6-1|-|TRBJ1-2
CASRGNYGYTF
TGTGCCAGCAGAGGGAACTATGGCTACACCTTC
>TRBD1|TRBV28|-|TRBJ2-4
CASTPAGTGVAKNIQYF
TGTGCCAGCACCCCGGCGGGGACAGGGGTAGCCAAAAACATTCAGTACTTC
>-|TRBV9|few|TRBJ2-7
CASSVGSQPYEQYF
TGTGCCAGCAGCGTAGGGTCCCAGCCCTACGAGCAGTACTTC
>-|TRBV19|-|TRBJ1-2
CASSSISESAYGYTF
TGTGCCAGTAGTTCCATATCGGAGTCGGCCTATGGCTACACCTTC
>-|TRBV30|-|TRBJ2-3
CASGRVRDTQYF
TGTGCCTCCGGGCGAGTCAGAGATACGCAGTATTTT
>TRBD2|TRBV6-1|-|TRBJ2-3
CASLAGGTDTQYF
TGTGCCAGCTTAGCGGGGGGCACAGATACGCAGTATTTT
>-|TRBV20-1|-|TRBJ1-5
CSVGRNNQPQHF
TGCAGTGTAGGCAGAAACAATCAGCCCCAGCATTTT
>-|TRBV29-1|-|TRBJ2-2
CSSPWADTGELFF
TGCAGCTCCCCTTGGGCGGACACCGGGGAGCTGTTTTTT
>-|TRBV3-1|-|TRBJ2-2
CASSQLAGATGELFF
TGTGCCAGCAGCCAATTGGCGGGGGCAACCGGGGAGCTGTTTTTT
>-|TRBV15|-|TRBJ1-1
CATSRFTNTEAFF
TGTGCCACCAGCAGATTCACGAACACTGAAGCTTTCTTT
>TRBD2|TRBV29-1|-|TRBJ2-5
CSVNGGGRETQYF
TGCAGCGTTAACGGGGGGGGAAGGGAGACCCAGTACTTC
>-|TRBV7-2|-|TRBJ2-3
CASSLAPGDTQYF
TGTGCCAGCAGCTTAGCTCCTGGAGATACGCAGTATTTT
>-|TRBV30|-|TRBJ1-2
CAWSSRVPSGYTF
TGTGCCTGGAGTTCAAGGGTCCCGAGTGGCTACACCTTC
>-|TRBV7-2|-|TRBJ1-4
CASTTHNEKLFF
TGTGCCAGCACCACGCATAATGAAAAACTGTTTTTT
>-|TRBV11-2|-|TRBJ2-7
CASSLTNEQYF
TGTGCCAGCAGCTTGACCAACGAGCAGTACTTC